A single sample is the source of the 24 T cell receptor beta chains below, sequenced in a study of T-cell reconstitution after alpha-beta-depleted transplantation in children. Unique molecular identifiers were built into the TCRbeta library. TCRdb redid the calling of the PCR reads with MiXCR, one entry per CDR3 protein. The sample has hundreds of thousands of distinct CDR3 sequences, over 15% seen once; the top ten hold around 44%. Sample: PBMCs, mostly from graft donor cells, taken 360 days after TCRalphabeta/CD19-depleted stem cell transplant. Receptors originate from a male patient between 2 and 10 years old who had a stem cell transplant for acute lymphoblastic leukemia, so the T cells may come from the graft donor.

V and J are TRBV7-2 and TRBJ1-1, with TRBD1 identical over 12 bases. V was pared by 0 bases and J by 1 base, with 12 bases of the junction left unmatched. Germline values: CDR1 SGHTA, CDR2 FQGNSA. The CDR3 totals 20 residues. The DNA of the CDR3 is TGTGCCAGCAGCTTAGCGCCGGAAGGGACAGGGGGCAGAACGAACACTGAAGCTTTCTTT. Protein: CASSLAPEGTGGRTNTEAFF. Filled out from reference TRBV7-2 and TRBJ1-1, the complete variable domain reads GAGVSQSPSNKVTEKGKDVELRCDPISGHTALYWYRQSLGQGLEFLIYFQGNSAPDKSGLPSDRFSAERTGGSVSTLTIQRTQQEDSAVYLCASSLAPEGTGGRTNTEAFFGQGTRLTVV.

The chain links TRBV12-3 or TRBV12-4 to TRBJ2-7; the D is unclear. Trimming cost V 5 bases and J 0 bases, with 11 bases left between them. The CDR3 covers 14 residues. This CDR3 reads CASSIGRSSYEQYF. In DNA, the CDR3 is TGTGCCAGCAGTATAGGACGGAGCTCCTACGAGCAGTACTTC.

The rearrangement links TRBV6-1 to TRBJ2-7; no firm D call. Trimming cost V 2 bases and J 3 bases, with 8 bases left between them. CDR1 is MNHNS and CDR2 is SASEGT in the germline V gene. This CDR3 contains 13 residues. CDR3 in amino acids: CASSESVGYEQYF. DNA for the CDR3: TGTGCCAGCAGTGAAAGTGTCGGCTACGAGCAGTACTTC.

J is TRBJ2-7 and V is TRBV20-1; TRBD1 aligns across 7 bases. Germline trimming cut 6 bases from V and 2 bases from J; bases unmatched to any gene: 10. Germline values: CDR1 DFQATT, CDR2 SNEGSKA (reference sequence). The CDR3 runs 14 residues. In DNA, the CDR3 is TGCAGTGCATCCTTGGGACAGAGAGCCTACGAGCAGTACTTC. Translated, it gives CSASLGQRAYEQYF.

This sequence joins TRBV6-2 or TRBV6-3 and TRBJ1-2; a possible D gene is TRBD1 (6 bases). CDR1 MNHEY and CDR2 SVGEGT come from the germline V gene. V lost 6 bases to trimming and J lost 4 bases, with 21 bases between them. The CDR3 extends over 16 amino acids. The CDR3 loop is CASSGTSPGGGYGYTF. CDR3 sequence (DNA): TGTGCCAGCAGCGGGACATCTCCCGGAGGGGGCTATGGCTACACCTTC.

This clonotype was counted a few times. Here the CDR3 reads CASSFGLVGLGAGELFF. The CDR3 bases are TGCGCCAGCAGCTTCGGTCTTGTGGGGCTCGGGGCCGGGGAGCTGTTTTTT. V is TRBV5-1 and J is TRBJ2-2; the D call may be TRBD1 or TRBD2 (5 bases each). From germline, CDR1 is SGHRS and CDR2 YFSETQ. The CDR3 contains 17 residues. V was shortened by 2 bases and J by 6 bases, with 20 bases between the two germline ends.

The rearrangement uses TRBV10-2 and TRBJ1-4; no clear D gene. Germline V lookup: CDR1 WSHSY, CDR2 SAAADI. The CDR3 is 14 residues long. V was clipped by 4 bases and J by 6 bases, with 12 bases between them. The CDR3 coding sequence is TGCGCCAGCAGTGGAGGAAGGAGTGATGAAAAACTGTTTTTT. Translating gives CASSGGRSDEKLFF.

The chain combines TRBV6-1 with TRBJ1-1; 8 nucleotides align to TRBD1. The CDR3 contains 13 residues. V shed 6 bases and J 4 bases; nucleotides not matched to a gene: 4. Germline lookup yields CDR1 MNHNS and CDR2 SASEGT. This CDR3 reads CASSPGGTTEAFF. CDR3 DNA sequence: TGTGCCAGCAGCCCAGGGGGCACCACTGAAGCTTTCTTT.

V is TRBV7-9 and J is TRBJ2-1, with D possibly being TRBD1 (6 bases). Germline lookup yields CDR1 SEHNR and CDR2 FQNEAQ (reference sequence). Trimming removed 2 bases from V and 0 bases from J, with 14 bases in between. This CDR3 contains 17 residues. The CDR3 here is CASSLPRGWGSYNEQFF. In nucleotides, the CDR3 is TGTGCCAGCAGCTTACCCAGGGGTTGGGGCTCCTACAATGAGCAGTTCTTC.

V usage is TRBV11-2 and J usage is TRBJ1-5; weak D call: TRBD1 (6 bases). The CDR3 is made up of 15 amino acids. Germline values: CDR1 SGHAT, CDR2 FQNNGV. V was trimmed by 0 bases and J by 4 bases, leaving 10 bases between them. Here the CDR3 reads CASSLDPGQNQPQHF. As DNA, the CDR3 is TGTGCCAGCAGCTTAGATCCCGGACAGAATCAGCCCCAGCATTTT.

A few counts support this clonotype. This chain connects TRBV6-5 to TRBJ2-3; D is uncertain. CDR1 and CDR2 (germline): MNHEY, SVGAGI. This CDR3 region has 14 residues. V shed 0 bases and J shed 2 bases, with 6 bases lying between them. The CDR3 reads CASSYSLDTDTQYF. The CDR3 DNA is TGTGCCAGCAGTTACTCCTTGGACACAGATACGCAGTATTTT.

This clonotype was seen a few times. The chain uses TRBV4-3 and TRBJ2-2; 9 positions agree with TRBD1. Unmatched junction bases numbered 11, after V lost 7 bases and J lost 5 bases. This CDR3 has 16 amino acids. Germline loops: CDR1 LGHNA, CDR2 YSLEER. The CDR3 region is CASTEGTGLRTGELFF. The CDR3 DNA reads as TGCGCCAGCACCGAAGGGACAGGGTTGAGGACCGGGGAGCTGTTTTTT.

This clonotype showed up just a few times. The chain combines TRBV5-5 with TRBJ2-2, with 8 bases lining up with TRBD2. V shed 0 bases, J shed 4 bases, and the junction held 5 bases outside the gene matches. CDR1 and CDR2 (germline): SGHKS, YYEKEE (reference sequence). This CDR3 is 16 amino acids long. In DNA form, the CDR3 reads TGTGCCAGCAGCTTGGGGGCTAGCGGGCTCACCGGGGAGCTGTTTTTT. This sequence encodes CASSLGASGLTGELFF.

This clonotype was counted ten times or more. This chain joins TRBV7-2 and TRBJ2-6; D is ambiguous. V was cut by 1 base and J by 7 bases, with 8 bases left in between. Per germline, CDR1 SGHTA and CDR2 FQGNSA. The CDR3 totals 14 residues. CDR3: CASSLVGGANVLTF. CDR3 in DNA: TGTGCCAGCAGCTTAGTAGGCGGAGCCAACGTCCTGACTTTC.

There are a few counts of this clonotype. This sequence joins TRBV7-8 and TRBJ2-4, with D tentatively TRBD1 (6 bases). There are 16 residues in the CDR3. Germline-derived CDR1 and CDR2 are SGHVS and FQNEAQ. V was cut by 5 bases and J by 0 bases, with 14 bases left in between. The CDR3 reads CASSPRQALAKNIQYF. CDR3 DNA sequence: TGTGCCAGCAGCCCACGACAGGCGCTAGCCAAAAACATTCAGTACTTC.

V usage is TRBV25-1 and J usage is TRBJ2-5; D is undetermined. The ends were cut back, 3 bases at V and 5 bases at J, with 4 bases in the middle. CDR1 and CDR2 from the germline V gene are MGHDK and SYGVNS. The CDR3 runs 11 residues. CDR3 amino acids: CASSDAETQYF. The CDR3 nucleotides are TGTGCCAGCAGTGACGCGGAGACCCAGTACTTC. Using reference TRBV25-1 and TRBJ2-5 for the parts outside the CDR3, the full variable domain is EADIYQTPRYLVIGTGKKITLECSQTMGHDKMYWYQQDPGMELHLIHYSYGVNSTEKGDLSSESTVSRIRTEHFPLTLESARPSHTSQYLCASSDAETQYFGPGTRLLVL.

This clonotype was found a few times. The chain employs TRBV18 and TRBJ2-1; D not resolved. Trimming shortened V by 2 bases and J by 4 bases, and 6 bases separated the two germline ends. CDR1 is KGHSH, CDR2 LQKENI, per germline. The CDR3 contains 13 residues. This chain's CDR3 is CASSPREYNEQFF. DNA of the CDR3: TGTGCCAGCTCACCAAGGGAATACAATGAGCAGTTCTTC. The entire variable domain, with the rest obtained from reference TRBV18 and TRBJ2-1, is as follows: NAGVMQNPRHLVRRRGQEARLRCSPMKGHSHVYWYRQLPEEGLKFMVYLQKENIIDESGMPKERFSAEFPKEGPSILRIQQVVRGDSAAYFCASSPREYNEQFFGPGTRLTVL.

The rearrangement uses TRBV5-1 and TRBJ2-3; D might be TRBD2 (5 bases). Trimming left V 0 bases short and J 4 bases short, with 9 bases between. The CDR3 extends over 14 amino acids. Germline CDR1 SGHRS, CDR2 YFSETQ. CDR3 coding DNA: TGCGCCAGCAGCTTGGCTCCCGGGGCAGATACGCAGTATTTT. Translated: CASSLAPGADTQYF.

Many counts were recorded for this clonotype. The chain has TRBV10-1 and TRBJ2-2; possibly TRBD1 or TRBD2 for D (5 bases each). V was trimmed by 6 bases and J by 4 bases, leaving 12 bases between them. This CDR3 is 14 amino acids long. Germline V gene sequence: CDR1 WNHNN, CDR2 SYGVQD (reference sequence). The CDR3 spells CASSPGTTTGELFF. The DNA for the CDR3 is TGCGCCAGCAGCCCCGGGACCACCACCGGGGAGCTGTTTTTT.

This sequence joins TRBV6-2 or TRBV6-3 and TRBJ2-7; D is perhaps TRBD1 (5 bases). CDR1 is MNHEY and CDR2 is SVGEGT in the germline V gene. The CDR3 is made up of 16 amino acids. Between the trimmed V and J ends, which lost 0 bases and 5 bases, there was a span of 17 bases. CDR3 nucleotide sequence: TGTGCCAGCAGTTACTCGAATGGGGTACAGGATGACGAGCAGTACTTC. Translated: CASSYSNGVQDDEQYF.

The sample holds a few counts of this clonotype. The CDR3 here is CASSLDRLGQPQHF. In nucleotides, the CDR3 is TGTGCCAGCAGCTTAGACAGGTTAGGTCAGCCCCAGCATTTT. The gene calls are TRBV7-8 and TRBJ1-5, with TRBD1 as a possible D gene (5 bases). The germline V and J ends were trimmed by 1 base and 6 bases, with 10 bases remaining between them. CDR1 is SGHVS and CDR2 is FQNEAQ in the germline V gene. The CDR3 has 14 amino acids.

This chain connects TRBV20-1 to TRBJ1-4; D remains unclear. V shed 6 bases and J shed 8 bases, with 10 bases lying between them. The V gene's germline CDR1 is DFQATT and CDR2 SNEGSKA (reference sequence). The CDR3 totals 11 residues. CDR3 loop: CSAQPLEKLFF. CDR3 nucleotides: TGCAGTGCACAACCTCTGGAAAAACTGTTTTTT.

The table lists this clonotype with a few counts. The chain combines TRBV29-1 with TRBJ1-5; a possible D gene is TRBD1 (6 bases). In germline, CDR1 is SQVTM, CDR2 ANQGSEA. Trimming left V 8 bases short and J 5 bases short, with 22 bases between. The CDR3 is 15 residues long. The CDR3 here is CSHLLDRPRDQPQHF. The CDR3 nucleotides read TGCAGCCACCTGTTAGACAGGCCCCGCGATCAGCCCCAGCATTTT.

This clonotype was recorded a few times. The chain recombines TRBV7-8 with TRBJ2-2; D is unresolved. This CDR3 is 18 amino acids long. V was clipped by 2 bases and J by 0 bases, with 16 bases between them. CDR1 is SGHVS and CDR2 is FQNEAQ in the germline V gene. DNA of the CDR3: TGTGCCAGCAGCTTACCCAGGACGGCATTCGCGAACACCGGGGAGCTGTTTTTT. Protein sequence: CASSLPRTAFANTGELFF.